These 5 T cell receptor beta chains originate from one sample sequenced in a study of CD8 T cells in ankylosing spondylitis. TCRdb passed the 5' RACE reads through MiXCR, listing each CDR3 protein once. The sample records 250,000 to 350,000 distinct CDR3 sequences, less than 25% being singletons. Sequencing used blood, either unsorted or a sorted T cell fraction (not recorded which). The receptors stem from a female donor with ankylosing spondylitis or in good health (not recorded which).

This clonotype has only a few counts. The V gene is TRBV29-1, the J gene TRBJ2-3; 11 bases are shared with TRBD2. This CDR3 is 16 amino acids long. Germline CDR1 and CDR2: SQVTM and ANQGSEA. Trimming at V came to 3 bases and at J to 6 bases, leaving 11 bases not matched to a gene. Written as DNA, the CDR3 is TGCAGCGTTGAGCCGTCACTAGCGGGGGATTCGGATACGCAGTATTTT. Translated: CSVEPSLAGDSDTQYF.

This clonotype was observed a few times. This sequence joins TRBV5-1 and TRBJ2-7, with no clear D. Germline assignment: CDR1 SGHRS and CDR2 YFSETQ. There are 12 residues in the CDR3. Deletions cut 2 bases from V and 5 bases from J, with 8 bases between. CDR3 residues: CASSFIRDEQYF. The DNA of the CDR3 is TGCGCCAGCAGCTTTATTAGGGACGAGCAGTACTTC.

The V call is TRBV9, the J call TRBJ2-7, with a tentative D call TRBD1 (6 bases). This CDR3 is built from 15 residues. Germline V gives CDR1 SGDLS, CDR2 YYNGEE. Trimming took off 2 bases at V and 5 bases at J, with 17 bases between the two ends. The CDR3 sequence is CASSVRDIGPHEQYF. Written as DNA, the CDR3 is TGTGCCAGCAGCGTTCGGGACATTGGACCCCACGAGCAGTACTTC. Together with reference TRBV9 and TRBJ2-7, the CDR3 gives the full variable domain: DSGVTQTPKHLITATGQRVTLRCSPRSGDLSVYWYQQSLDQGLQFLIQYYNGEERAKGNILERFSAQQFPDLHSELNLSSLELGDSALYFCASSVRDIGPHEQYFGPGTRLTVT.

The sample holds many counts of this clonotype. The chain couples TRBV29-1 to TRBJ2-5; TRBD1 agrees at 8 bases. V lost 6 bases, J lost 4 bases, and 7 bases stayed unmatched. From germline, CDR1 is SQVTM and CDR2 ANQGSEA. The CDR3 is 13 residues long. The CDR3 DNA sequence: TGCAGCGTGGACAGGGAAGGGCTAGAGACCCAGTACTTC. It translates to CSVDREGLETQYF.

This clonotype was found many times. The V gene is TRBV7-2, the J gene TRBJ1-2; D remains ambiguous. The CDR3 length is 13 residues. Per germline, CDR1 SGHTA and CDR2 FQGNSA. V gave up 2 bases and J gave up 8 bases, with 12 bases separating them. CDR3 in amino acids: CASSLPSTGGYTF. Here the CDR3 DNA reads TGTGCCAGCAGCTTACCCTCCACTGGGGGCTACACCTTC. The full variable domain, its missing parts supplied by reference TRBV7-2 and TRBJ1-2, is GAGVSQSPSNKVTEKGKDVELRCDPISGHTALYWYRQSLGQGLEFLIYFQGNSAPDKSGLPSDRFSAERTGGSVSTLTIQRTQQEDSAVYLCASSLPSTGGYTFGSGTRLTVV.